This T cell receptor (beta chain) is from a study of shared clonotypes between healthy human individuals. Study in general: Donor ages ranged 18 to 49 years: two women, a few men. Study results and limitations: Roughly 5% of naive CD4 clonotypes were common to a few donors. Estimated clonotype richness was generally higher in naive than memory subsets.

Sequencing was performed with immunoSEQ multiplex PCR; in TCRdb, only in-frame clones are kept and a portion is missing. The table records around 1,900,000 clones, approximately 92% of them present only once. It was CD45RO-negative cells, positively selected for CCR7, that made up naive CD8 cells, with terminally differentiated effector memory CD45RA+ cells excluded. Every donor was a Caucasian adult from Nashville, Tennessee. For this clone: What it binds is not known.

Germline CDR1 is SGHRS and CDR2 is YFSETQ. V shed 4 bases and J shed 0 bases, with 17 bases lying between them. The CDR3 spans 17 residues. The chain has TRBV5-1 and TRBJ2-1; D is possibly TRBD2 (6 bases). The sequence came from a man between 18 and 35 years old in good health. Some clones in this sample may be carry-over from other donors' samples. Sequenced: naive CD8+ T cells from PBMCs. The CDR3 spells CASSLRDLSISYNEQFF. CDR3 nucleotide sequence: TGCGCCAGCAGCCTCCGGGACTTATCGATCTCCTACAATGAGCAGTTCTTC.